A single sample gave rise to the 22 T cell receptor beta chains below, sequenced in a study of blood T cell repertoires in COVID-19. TCRdb keeps only in-frame clones here, not all; method: immunoSEQ multiplex PCR. This sample carries 84,000 or so clones, 75% to 90% of them seen once, and the ten largest clones take approximately 12%. The sample consisted of peripheral blood. Every receptor here comes from a woman aged 40 to 50 with active or convalescent COVID-19.

The chain has TRBV28 and TRBJ2-3, with 14 nucleotides matching TRBD2. V lost 5 bases, J lost 1 base, and 5 bases stayed unmatched. Germline V CDR1 and CDR2: MDHEN, SYDVKM. The CDR3 contains 17 residues. The CDR3 region is CASSLGLAGGGTDTQYF. The CDR3 DNA reads TGTGCCAGCAGTCTCGGACTAGCGGGGGGCGGCACAGATACGCAGTATTTT.

V usage is TRBV2 and J usage is TRBJ2-7, with D perhaps matching TRBD1 (6 bases). CDR3 length: 13 amino acids. From germline, CDR1 is SNHLY and CDR2 FYNNEI. V was cut by 7 bases and J by 1 base, with 11 bases left in between. As DNA, the CDR3 is TGTGCCAGCACTATCGACAGGTCCTACGAGCAGTACTTC. Its protein product is CASTIDRSYEQYF.

V gene TRBV28 combines with J gene TRBJ2-7; 7 bases line up with TRBD1. This CDR3 has 14 amino acids. Germline assignment: CDR1 MDHEN and CDR2 SYDVKM. The V gene end was trimmed by 4 bases and the J gene end by 3 bases; junction bases not matched to a gene: 6. The CDR3 is CASSSAGTDYEQYF. The CDR3 DNA sequence: TGTGCCAGCAGTTCCGCCGGGACAGACTACGAGCAGTACTTC. The full variable domain, in which reference TRBV28 and TRBJ2-7 provide the parts outside the CDR3, is DVKVTQSSRYLVKRTGEKVFLECVQDMDHENMFWYRQDPGLGLRLIYFSYDVKMKEKGDIPEGYSVSREKKERFSLILESASTNQTSMYLCASSSAGTDYEQYFGPGTRLTVT.

This clone appeared once. The rearrangement joins TRBV7-2 to TRBJ2-7; D is unclear. Germline V gives CDR1 SGHTA, CDR2 FQGNSA. The CDR3 is made up of 14 amino acids. Deletions cut 3 bases from V and 3 bases from J, with 12 bases between. In nucleotides, the CDR3 is TGTGCCAGCAGCTTCCGACTTGAAAACTACGAGCAGTACTTC. This translates into CASSFRLENYEQYF.

This clone was picked up one time. CDR3 nucleotides: TGTGCCAGCAGTTTAGGTCAGAAGATCAGGACAGTTTATAATTCACCCCTCCACTTT. Translating gives CASSLGQKIRTVYNSPLHF. V and J are TRBV28 and TRBJ1-6; the D gene is possibly TRBD1 (6 bases). The CDR3 runs to 19 residues. Germline V gives CDR1 MDHEN, CDR2 SYDVKM. The V end lost 2 bases, the J end lost 4 bases, and 21 bases lay between the germline ends.

This clone was observed a few times. J is TRBJ2-4 and V is TRBV2; TRBD1 matches at 7 bases. The trim removed 8 bases at V and 4 bases at J, leaving 2 bases unmatched. This CDR3 is 12 amino acids long. CDR1 is SNHLY, CDR2 FYNNEI, per germline. The CDR3 loop reads CASGTAKNIQYF. CDR3 coding DNA: TGTGCCAGCGGGACAGCAAAAAACATTCAGTACTTC.

The chain has TRBV11-3 and TRBJ2-6; D is possibly TRBD1 (5 bases). Germline CDR1 reads SGHNT; CDR2 reads YENEEA. This CDR3 spans 15 amino acids. V was clipped by 2 bases and J by 1 base, with 6 bases between them. CDR3 region: CASSLSGSGANVLTF. For the CDR3, the DNA is TGTGCCAGCAGCTTATCAGGGTCTGGGGCCAACGTCCTGACTTTC.

This clone showed up just once. The V call is TRBV10-1, the J call TRBJ2-7; 7 bases match TRBD2. CDR1 WNHNN and CDR2 SYGVQD come from the germline V gene (reference sequence). CDR3 size: 14 residues. V lost 3 bases and J lost 9; bases outside the gene matches: 11. CDR3 amino acids: CASSESGTTWAQYF. As DNA, the CDR3 is TGCGCCAGCAGTGAATCCGGGACTACCTGGGCGCAGTACTTC.

The chain employs TRBV5-6 and TRBJ1-5; TRBD1 matches 9 bases. This CDR3 has 16 amino acids. With 4 bases clipped from V and 4 bases from J, the junction kept 9 bases outside the gene matches. Germline V gene lookup returns CDR1 SGHDT and CDR2 YYEEEE. The DNA of the CDR3 is TGTGCCAGCAGCCGAGGGGGGACAGGGTTAAATCAGCCCCAGCATTTT. Its translation: CASSRGGTGLNQPQHF.

The chain employs TRBV5-1 and TRBJ1-6; D possibly corresponds to TRBD1 (6 bases). The CDR3 has 17 residues. CDR1 and CDR2 from the germline V gene are SGHRS and YFSETQ. V lost 3 bases and J 6 bases, leaving 19 bases between the germline ends. Here the CDR3 DNA reads TGCGCCAGCAGCTGGATTCCAGGGGTCGACCTTAATTCACCCCTCCACTTT. It translates to CASSWIPGVDLNSPLHF.

This clone appeared once. The genes are TRBV6-5 and TRBJ2-1; possibly TRBD1 for D (5 bases). Germline CDR1 is MNHEY and CDR2 is SVGAGI. V lost 2 bases, J lost 2 bases, and 10 bases lay in between. The CDR3 is 15 residues long. The CDR3 nucleotides are TGTGCCAGCAGTTACCGGCAGGGTCCCTACAATGAGCAGTTCTTC. Its translation is CASSYRQGPYNEQFF.

V is TRBV5-8 and J is TRBJ2-1; 12 positions agree with TRBD2. Germline V gives CDR1 SGHTS, CDR2 YDEGEE. The length of the CDR3 is 17 residues. Trimming took 4 bases from V and 3 from J; bases not matched to a gene: 8. CDR3 in amino acids: CASSPTRTSGVYNEQFF. DNA for the CDR3: TGTGCCAGCAGCCCGACGAGGACTAGCGGGGTCTACAATGAGCAGTTCTTC. The entire variable domain, with the rest obtained from reference TRBV5-8 and TRBJ2-1, is as follows: EAGVTQSPTHLIKTRGQQATLRCSPISGHTSVYWYQQALGLGLQFLLWYDEGEERNRGNFPPRFSGRQFPNYSSELNVNALELEDSALYLCASSPTRTSGVYNEQFFGPGTRLTVL.

About this clone: At one end the junction does not follow the germline gene, possibly because of a read error. This chain joins TRBV7-9 and TRBJ2-3; 12 bases are shared with TRBD2. The germline V gene has CDR1 SEHNR and CDR2 FQNEAQ (reference sequence). CDR3 length: 14 residues. In nucleotides, the CDR3 is TGTGCCAGCAGCCTAGCGGGGGGGCAGGATACGCAGTATTTT. This gives the protein CASSLAGGQDTQYF.

This chain links TRBV5-1 with TRBJ2-1; D might be TRBD2 (5 bases). This CDR3 region has 16 residues. The germline V gene has CDR1 SGHRS and CDR2 YFSETQ. The V end lost 7 bases, the J end lost 0 bases, and 17 bases lay between the germline ends. The DNA of the CDR3 is TGCGCCAGCTTCCCAACGTTAGGGAGCTCCTACAATGAGCAGTTCTTC. Protein sequence: CASFPTLGSSYNEQFF.

This clone was observed a handful of times. The J gene is TRBJ2-1, the V gene TRBV24-1, with a possible D match to TRBD2 (6 bases). Germline V lookup: CDR1 KGHDR, CDR2 SFDVKD. CDR3 length: 13 residues. Trimming removed 8 bases from V and 6 bases from J, with 13 bases in between. The CDR3 here is CATMSASVNEQFF. The CDR3 coding sequence is TGTGCCACCATGTCTGCTAGCGTCAATGAGCAGTTCTTC.

This clone was seen just once. The J gene is TRBJ2-1, the V gene TRBV4-3, with D possibly matching TRBD2 (6 bases). Trimming pared 5 bases from V and 4 bases from J, leaving 18 bases between. Germline loops: CDR1 LGHNA, CDR2 YSLEER. CDR3 length: 16 amino acids. CDR3 sequence (DNA): TGCGCCAGCAGCGAAGGCGGTTTCGCGGGGTACAATGAGCAGTTCTTC. Amino acid sequence: CASSEGGFAGYNEQFF.

CDR3 DNA sequence: TGTGCCAGCAGCCAAGATAGAGGAGTCTACGAGCAGTACTTC. Amino acid sequence: CASSQDRGVYEQYF. J is TRBJ2-7 and V is TRBV4-2; no definite D call. The CDR3 covers 14 residues. Between the trimmed V and J ends, which lost 0 bases and 3 bases, there was a span of 9 bases. Germline CDR1 reads LGHNA; CDR2 reads YNFKEQ.

The rearrangement uses TRBV24-1 and TRBJ2-1; 11 bases agree with TRBD1. Germline CDR1 KGHDR, CDR2 SFDVKD. This CDR3 region has 15 residues. V dropped 4 bases and J dropped 5; count of bases not matched to a gene: 3. The CDR3 loop is CATSDVGQGDNEQFF. The CDR3 DNA sequence: TGTGCCACCAGTGACGTGGGACAGGGGGACAATGAGCAGTTCTTC.

The sample holds a few counts of this clone. The CDR3 nucleotides are TGTGCCAGCAAGAAGGATAGCGGTTCCTACGAGCAGTACTTC. Translated, it gives CASKKDSGSYEQYF. The J gene is TRBJ2-7, the V gene TRBV6-5; tentative D call: TRBD2 (6 bases). This CDR3 is built from 14 residues. Between the trimmed V and J ends, which lost 7 bases and 1 base, there was a span of 14 bases. CDR1 is MNHEY and CDR2 is SVGAGI in the germline V gene.

The chain has TRBV4-3 and TRBJ2-5; 10 bases are a match to TRBD2. The CDR3 extends over 15 amino acids. The J segment lost 2 bases and the V segment lost 4 bases, leaving 4 bases of the junction unmatched. CDR1 is LGHNA, CDR2 YSLEER, per germline. The CDR3 region has the DNA TGCGCCAGCAGCCGAGGACTAGCGGTACAAGAGACCCAGTACTTC. It translates to CASSRGLAVQETQYF.

This clone was recorded only once. The rearrangement joins TRBV7-2 to TRBJ1-6, with 10 positions matching TRBD1. Germline trimming cut 2 bases from V and 5 bases from J; bases unmatched to any gene: 3. The CDR3 has 16 residues. Per the germline V gene, CDR1 is SGHTA and CDR2 is FQGNSA. In nucleotides, the CDR3 is TGTGCCAGCAGCTTAAGGACAGGGGGAGATAATTCACCCCTCCACTTT. Encoded protein: CASSLRTGGDNSPLHF.

Here the CDR3 DNA reads TGTGCCAGCAGCCCATCACTAGCGGGAGGGCCCACCGGGGAGCTGTTTTTT. Translating gives CASSPSLAGGPTGELFF. V gene TRBV7-6 combines with J gene TRBJ2-2; 13 bases match TRBD2. The CDR3 extends over 17 amino acids. The J segment lost 4 bases and the V segment lost 5 bases, leaving 7 bases of the junction unmatched. CDR1 and CDR2 (germline): SGHVS, FNYEAQ. Together with reference TRBV7-6 and TRBJ2-2, the CDR3 gives the full variable domain: GAGVSQSPRYKVTKRGQDVALRCDPISGHVSLYWYRQALGQGPEFLTYFNYEAQQDKSGLPNDRFSAERPEGSISTLTIQRTEQRDSAMYRCASSPSLAGGPTGELFFGEGSRLTVL.